This T cell receptor beta chain was obtained from a study of blood T cell repertoires in COVID-19. The wider study: From T cells, B-cell-depleted T cells, or PBMCs came the material, which was cDNA or gDNA.

Germline V gives CDR1 SNHLY, CDR2 FYNNEI. The CDR3 loop spans 13 amino acids. The germline V and J ends were trimmed by 8 bases and 3 bases, with 13 bases remaining between them. Per the authors' pipeline: For nucleated cells, counts were estimated from reference gene primer amplification. Sequenced by immunoSEQ multiplex PCR; TCRdb stores in-frame clones only, minus some. Clonal size and the V and J genes are those of that table, whereas D and trimming came from the DNA. The sample includes under 250,000 clones, roughly 86% of them seen just once. The clonotype comes from a woman aged 60-75 years who had recovered from COVID-19. The chain has TRBV2 and TRBJ1-1; D might be TRBD1 (5 bases). The sequenced sample consisted of peripheral blood. The CDR3 sequence is CASSTGEDTEAFF. CDR3 DNA sequence: TGTGCCAGCTCCACAGGTGAGGACACTGAAGCTTTCTTT.